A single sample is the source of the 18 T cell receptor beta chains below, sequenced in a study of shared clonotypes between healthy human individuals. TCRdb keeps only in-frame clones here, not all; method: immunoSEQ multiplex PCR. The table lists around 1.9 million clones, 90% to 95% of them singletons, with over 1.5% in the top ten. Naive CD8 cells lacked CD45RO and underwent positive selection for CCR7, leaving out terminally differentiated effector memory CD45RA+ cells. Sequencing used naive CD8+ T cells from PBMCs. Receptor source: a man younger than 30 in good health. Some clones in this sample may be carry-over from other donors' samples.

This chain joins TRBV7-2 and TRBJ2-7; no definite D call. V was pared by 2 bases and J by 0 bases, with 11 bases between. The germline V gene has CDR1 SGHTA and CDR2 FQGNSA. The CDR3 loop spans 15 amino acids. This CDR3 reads CASSLSPESSYEQYF. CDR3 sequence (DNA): TGTGCCAGCAGCTTAAGCCCAGAGAGCTCCTACGAGCAGTACTTC.

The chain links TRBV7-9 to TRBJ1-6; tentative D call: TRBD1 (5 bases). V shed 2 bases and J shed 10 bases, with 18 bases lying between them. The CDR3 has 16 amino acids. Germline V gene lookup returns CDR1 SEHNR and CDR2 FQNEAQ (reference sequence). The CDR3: CASSLRQGREESPLHF. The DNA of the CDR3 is TGTGCCAGCAGCTTACGGCAGGGCAGGGAAGAATCACCCCTCCACTTT.

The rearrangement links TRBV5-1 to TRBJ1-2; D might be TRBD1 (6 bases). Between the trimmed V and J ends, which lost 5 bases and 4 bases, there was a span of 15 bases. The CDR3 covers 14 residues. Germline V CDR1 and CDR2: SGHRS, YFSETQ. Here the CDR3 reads CASRSQGTSYGYTF. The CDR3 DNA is TGCGCCAGCAGATCGCAGGGGACATCCTATGGCTACACCTTC. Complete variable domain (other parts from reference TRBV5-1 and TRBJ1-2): KAGVTQTPRYLIKTRGQQVTLSCSPISGHRSVSWYQQTPGQGLQFLFEYFSETQRNKGNFPGRFSGRQFSNSRSEMNVSTLELGDSALYLCASRSQGTSYGYTFGSGTRLTVV.

DNA of the CDR3: TGTGCCAGCAGCTCCGGGGGGACAGGGAGTTACAATGAGCAGTTCTTC. It specifies CASSSGGTGSYNEQFF. This chain uses TRBV9 with TRBJ2-1, with 9 bases aligning to TRBD1. Looked up from germline, CDR1 is SGDLS and CDR2 is YYNGEE. V dropped 4 bases and J dropped 4; count of bases not matched to a gene: 9. The CDR3 contains 16 residues.

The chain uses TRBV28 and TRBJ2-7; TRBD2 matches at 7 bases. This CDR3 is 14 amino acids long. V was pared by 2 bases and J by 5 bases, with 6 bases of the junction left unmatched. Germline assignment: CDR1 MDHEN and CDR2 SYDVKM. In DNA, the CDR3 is TGTGCCAGCAGTTTAATGGGAGGGAAGGACGAGCAGTACTTC. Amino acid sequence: CASSLMGGKDEQYF.

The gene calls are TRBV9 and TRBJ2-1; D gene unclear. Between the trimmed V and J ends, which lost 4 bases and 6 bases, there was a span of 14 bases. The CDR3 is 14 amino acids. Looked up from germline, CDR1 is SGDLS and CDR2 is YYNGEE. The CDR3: CASSPFGVGNEQFF. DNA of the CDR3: TGTGCCAGCAGCCCCTTTGGGGTGGGCAATGAGCAGTTCTTC.

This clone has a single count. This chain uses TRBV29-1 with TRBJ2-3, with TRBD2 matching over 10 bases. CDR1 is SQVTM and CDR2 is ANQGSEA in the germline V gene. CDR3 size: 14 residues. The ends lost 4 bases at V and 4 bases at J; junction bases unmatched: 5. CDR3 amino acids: CSVVASGSPDTQYF. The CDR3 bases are TGCAGCGTTGTGGCTAGCGGGAGCCCAGATACGCAGTATTTT.

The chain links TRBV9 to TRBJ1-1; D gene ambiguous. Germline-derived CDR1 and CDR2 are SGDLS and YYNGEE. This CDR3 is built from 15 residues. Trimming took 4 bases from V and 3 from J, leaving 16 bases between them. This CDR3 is CASSPRADLDTEAFF. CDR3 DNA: TGTGCCAGCAGCCCCCGGGCAGATCTGGACACTGAAGCTTTCTTT.

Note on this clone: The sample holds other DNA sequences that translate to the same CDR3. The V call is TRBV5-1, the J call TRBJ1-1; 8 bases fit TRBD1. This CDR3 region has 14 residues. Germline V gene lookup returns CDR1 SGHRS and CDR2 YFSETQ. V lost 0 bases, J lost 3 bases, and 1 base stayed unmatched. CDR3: CASSLDRGDTEAFF. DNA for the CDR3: TGCGCCAGCAGCTTGGACAGGGGGGACACTGAAGCTTTCTTT.

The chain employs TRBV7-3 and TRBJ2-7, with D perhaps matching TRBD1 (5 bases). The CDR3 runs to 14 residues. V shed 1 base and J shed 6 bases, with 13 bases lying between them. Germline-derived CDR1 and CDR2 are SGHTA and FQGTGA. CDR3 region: CASSLNSRVSEQYF. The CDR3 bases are TGTGCCAGCAGCTTAAATTCCAGGGTTAGCGAGCAGTACTTC.

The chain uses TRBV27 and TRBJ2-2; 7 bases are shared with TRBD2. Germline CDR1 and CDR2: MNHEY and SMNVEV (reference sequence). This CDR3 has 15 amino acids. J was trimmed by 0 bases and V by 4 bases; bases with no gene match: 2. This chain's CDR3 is CASSWLAANTGELFF. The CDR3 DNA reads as TGTGCCAGCAGTTGGCTAGCGGCGAACACCGGGGAGCTGTTTTTT.

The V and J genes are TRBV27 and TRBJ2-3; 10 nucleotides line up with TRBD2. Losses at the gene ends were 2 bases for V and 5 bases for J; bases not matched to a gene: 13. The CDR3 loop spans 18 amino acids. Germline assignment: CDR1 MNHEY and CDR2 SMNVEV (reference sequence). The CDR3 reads CASSLGWVAGGPVDTQYF. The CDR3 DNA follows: TGTGCCAGCAGTTTAGGGTGGGTAGCGGGAGGCCCCGTAGATACGCAGTATTTT.

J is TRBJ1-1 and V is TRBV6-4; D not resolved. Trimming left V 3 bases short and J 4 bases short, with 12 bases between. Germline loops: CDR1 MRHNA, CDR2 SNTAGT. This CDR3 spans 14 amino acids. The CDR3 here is CASSEEGFGTEAFF. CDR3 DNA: TGTGCCAGCAGTGAGGAGGGATTTGGCACTGAAGCTTTCTTT.

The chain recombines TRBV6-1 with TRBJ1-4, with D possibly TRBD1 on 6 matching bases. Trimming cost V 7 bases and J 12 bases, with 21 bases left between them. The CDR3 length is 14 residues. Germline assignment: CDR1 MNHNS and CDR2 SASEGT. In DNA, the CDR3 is TGTGCCAGCAAGCAGGGGACGGGGGCAGATGAACTGTTTTTT. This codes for CASKQGTGADELFF.

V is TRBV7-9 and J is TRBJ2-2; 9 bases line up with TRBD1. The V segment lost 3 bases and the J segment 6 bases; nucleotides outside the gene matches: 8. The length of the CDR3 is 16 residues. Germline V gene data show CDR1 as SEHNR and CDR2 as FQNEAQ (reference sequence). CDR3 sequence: CASSFFKGQGPGELFF. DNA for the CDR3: TGTGCCAGCAGCTTTTTCAAGGGACAGGGACCCGGGGAGCTGTTTTTT. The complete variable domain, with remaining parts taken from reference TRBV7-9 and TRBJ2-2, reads DTGVSQNPRHKITKRGQNVTFRCDPISEHNRLYWYRQTLGQGPEFLTYFQNEAQLEKSRLLSDRFSAERPKGSFSTLEIQRTEQGDSAMYLCASSFFKGQGPGELFFGEGSRLTVL.

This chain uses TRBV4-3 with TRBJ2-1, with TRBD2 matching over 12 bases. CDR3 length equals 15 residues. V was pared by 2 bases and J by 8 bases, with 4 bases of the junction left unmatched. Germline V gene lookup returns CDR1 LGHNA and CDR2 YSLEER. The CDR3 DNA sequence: TGCGCCAGCAGCCAACTAGCGGGAGGGCGCTATGAGCAGTTCTTC. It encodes CASSQLAGGRYEQFF.

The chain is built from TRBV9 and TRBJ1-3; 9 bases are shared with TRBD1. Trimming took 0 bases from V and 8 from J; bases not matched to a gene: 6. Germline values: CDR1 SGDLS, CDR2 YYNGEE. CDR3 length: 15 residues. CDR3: CASSVEGTGRDTIYF. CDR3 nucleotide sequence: TGTGCCAGCAGCGTAGAGGGGACAGGGCGAGACACCATATATTTT.

The CDR3 DNA reads TGCAGCGTTCCTGACAGGGGAAATGGCTACACCTTC. This codes for CSVPDRGNGYTF. J is TRBJ1-2 and V is TRBV29-1, with 8 bases matching TRBD1. Looked up from germline, CDR1 is SQVTM and CDR2 is ANQGSEA. With 5 bases clipped from V and 6 bases from J, the junction kept 5 bases outside the gene matches. This CDR3 spans 12 amino acids.